The entry below describes one T cell receptor (beta chain). These data come from a study of CD8 T cells in Susac syndrome. From germline, CDR1 is SGDLS and CDR2 YYNGEE. This CDR3 has 17 residues. V lost 1 base to trimming and J lost 8 bases; unmatched junction nucleotides: 9. Random hexamers served to reverse transcribe about 0.45 to 1 ug RNA. TCRdb re-analysed the immunoSEQ multiplex PCR reads in MiXCR, keeping a single row per CDR3 protein. The data contain about 300,000 distinct CDR3 sequences, roughly 84% of them singletons. The TCR was taken from a human donor with multiple sclerosis. V gene TRBV9 combines with J gene TRBJ2-1, with 13 nucleotides matching TRBD2. Sequenced: CD8+ T cells from PBMCs. This CDR3 is CASSVSILAGGNDEQFF. CDR3 sequence (DNA): TGTGCCAGCAGCGTATCAATACTAGCGGGAGGGAATGATGAGCAGTTCTTC. Complete variable domain (other parts from reference TRBV9 and TRBJ2-1): DSGVTQTPKHLITATGQRVTLRCSPRSGDLSVYWYQQSLDQGLQFLIQYYNGEERAKGNILERFSAQQFPDLHSELNLSSLELGDSALYFCASSVSILAGGNDEQFFGPGTRLTVL.